This is a list of T cell receptor beta chains from one sample in a study of cytomegalovirus exposure and HLA in healthy donors. Clones were read by immunoSEQ multiplex PCR, and TCRdb kept only the in-frame ones, dropping some. The data hold about 140,000 clones, with about 76% observed a single time. Specimen: PBMCs. These receptors all come from a female donor in good health and CMV-seronegative. Both conserved end residues are part of each CDR3. Fields, in order: J gene, D gene, clone size, V gene, CDR3 protein, CDR3 DNA. A D gene is named only where the DNA matches it firmly. Clone size is stated in some rows and not others, as once, few, many or a class when expanded.

J: TRBJ2-7; D: -; size: once; V: TRBV2; CDR3: CASKPDSTYEQYF; DNA: TGTGCCAGCAAGCCTGACTCAACCTACGAGCAGTACTTC
J: TRBJ1-4; D: TRBD1; size: -; V: TRBV6-5; CDR3: CAAGQGIEKLFF; DNA: TGTGCCGCGGGACAGGGGATTGAAAAACTGTTTTTT
J: TRBJ2-3; D: TRBD2; size: few; V: TRBV7-9; CDR3: CASSPSGRSTDTQYF; DNA: TGTGCCAGCAGCCCTAGCGGGAGAAGCACAGATACGCAGTATTTT
J: TRBJ1-3; D: -; size: -; V: TRBV27; CDR3: CASSLSRTGGNTIYF; DNA: TGTGCCAGCAGTTTGAGTAGGACGGGAGGAAACACCATATATTTT
J: TRBJ1-4; D: -; size: -; V: TRBV6-5; CDR3: CASSYSRTLTNEKLFF; DNA: TGTGCCAGCAGTTACTCGCGCACGCTAACTAATGAAAAACTGTTTTTT
J: TRBJ2-7; D: TRBD1; size: few; V: TRBV5-1; CDR3: CASARDRGYEQYF; DNA: TGCGCCAGCGCCCGGGACAGGGGATACGAGCAGTACTTC
J: TRBJ2-7; D: -; size: -; V: TRBV10-1; CDR3: CASSEGTGVREQYF; DNA: TGCGCCAGCAGTGAGGGGACGGGAGTGCGTGAGCAGTACTTC
J: TRBJ2-5; D: -; size: -; V: TRBV10-3; CDR3: CAISSQETQYF; DNA: TGTGCCATCAGTTCACAAGAGACCCAGTACTTC
J: TRBJ2-2; D: -; size: -; V: TRBV5-4; CDR3: CASSFDSTFDTGELFF; DNA: TGTGCCAGCAGCTTTGACTCAACTTTCGACACCGGGGAGCTGTTTTTT
J: TRBJ2-2; D: -; size: -; V: TRBV7-9; CDR3: CASSLYGSSGELFF; DNA: TGTGCCAGCAGCTTATACGGTTCAAGCGGGGAGCTGTTTTTT
J: TRBJ2-7; D: -; size: -; V: TRBV6-6; CDR3: CASRQSRAIYEQYF; DNA: TGTGCCAGTCGTCAGTCAAGAGCGATATACGAGCAGTACTTC
J: TRBJ1-4; D: -; size: few; V: TRBV27; CDR3: CASSLSGTYNEKLFF; DNA: TGTGCCAGCAGTTTATCCGGGACATATAATGAAAAACTGTTTTTT
J: TRBJ1-2; D: TRBD1; size: -; V: TRBV5-4; CDR3: CASSSGRSGTGGGYTF; DNA: TGTGCCAGCAGTTCTGGGCGTTCCGGGACAGGGGGAGGCTACACCTTC
J: TRBJ2-5; D: TRBD2; size: -; V: TRBV9; CDR3: CASSGLAGSLGETQYF; DNA: TGTGCCAGCAGCGGACTAGCGGGGAGCCTGGGAGAGACCCAGTACTTC
J: TRBJ2-2; D: -; size: -; V: TRBV13; CDR3: CASSFEGGELFF; DNA: TGTGCCAGCAGCTTCGAGGGTGGGGAGCTGTTTTTT
J: TRBJ1-6; D: -; size: -; V: TRBV4-2; CDR3: CASSQGQYNSPLHF; DNA: TGTGCCAGCAGCCAAGGGCAGTATAATTCACCCCTCCACTTT
J: TRBJ2-7; D: -; size: -; V: TRBV27; CDR3: CASSPRGAFSYEQYF; DNA: TGTGCCAGCAGTCCCCGGGGGGCCTTCTCCTACGAGCAGTACTTC
J: TRBJ2-3; D: TRBD2; size: -; V: TRBV7-2; CDR3: CASSSTGLSTDTQYF; DNA: TGTGCCAGCAGCTCCACGGGACTAAGCACAGATACGCAGTATTTT
J: TRBJ2-1; D: -; size: -; V: TRBV2; CDR3: CASSARRGSYNEQFF; DNA: TGTGCCAGCAGTGCTCGTAGGGGAAGCTACAATGAGCAGTTCTTC
J: TRBJ1-2; D: -; size: once; V: TRBV29-1; CDR3: CSGGDRDGYTF; DNA: TGCAGCGGCGGGGATAGAGATGGCTACACCTTC
J: TRBJ2-2; D: -; size: -; V: TRBV30; CDR3: CAGGRGHTGELFF; DNA: TGTGCCGGGGGGCGGGGGCACACCGGGGAGCTGTTTTTT
J: TRBJ2-5; D: -; size: -; V: TRBV6-5; CDR3: CASSSFGGLYQETQYF; DNA: TGTGCCAGCAGTTCCTTCGGGGGGCTGTACCAAGAGACCCAGTACTTC
J: TRBJ2-3; D: -; size: -; V: TRBV4-3; CDR3: CASSQDLIGGHGADTQYF; DNA: TGCGCCAGCAGCCAAGATCTGATCGGGGGTCACGGGGCAGATACGCAGTATTTT
J: TRBJ1-1; D: -; size: -; V: TRBV4-3; CDR3: CASSQDAAPLNAEAFF; DNA: TGCGCCAGCAGCCAAGATGCGGCACCCTTAAACGCTGAAGCTTTCTTT
J: TRBJ1-5; D: -; size: -; V: TRBV18; CDR3: CASSTGRDQPQHF; DNA: TGTGCCAGCTCCACAGGGCGGGATCAGCCCCAGCATTTT
J: TRBJ2-3; D: TRBD2; size: once; V: TRBV5-1; CDR3: CASSLRLAGGRSTDTQYF; DNA: TGCGCCAGCAGCTTGAGACTAGCGGGGGGCCGGAGCACAGATACGCAGTATTTT
J: TRBJ1-1; D: -; size: few; V: TRBV7-2; CDR3: CASSNPQRGGRMNTEAFF; DNA: TGTGCCAGCAGCAACCCACAGAGGGGAGGGAGAATGAACACTGAAGCTTTCTTT
J: TRBJ1-1; D: -; size: few; V: TRBV6-5; CDR3: CASRSRQNTEAFF; DNA: TGTGCCAGCAGGAGCAGACAGAACACTGAAGCTTTCTTT
J: TRBJ2-2; D: TRBD1; size: -; V: TRBV27; CDR3: CASSPQGAYTGELFF; DNA: TGTGCCAGCAGTCCACAGGGGGCTTACACCGGGGAGCTGTTTTTT
J: TRBJ1-4; D: TRBD1; size: -; V: TRBV27; CDR3: CASSLSGTGGKLFF; DNA: TGTGCCAGCAGTTTATCTGGGACAGGTGGGAAACTGTTTTTT
J: TRBJ2-7; D: TRBD2; size: -; V: TRBV19; CDR3: CASSFLREGPFAEQYF; DNA: TGTGCCAGTAGTTTTCTCAGGGAGGGCCCATTCGCCGAGCAGTACTTC
J: TRBJ1-2; D: TRBD1; size: -; V: TRBV7-9; CDR3: CASSLGGRGPNYGYTF; DNA: TGTGCCAGCAGCTTAGGCGGAAGGGGGCCTAACTATGGCTACACCTTC
J: TRBJ2-1; D: -; size: once; V: TRBV5-1; CDR3: CASSLGRDYLNEQFF; DNA: TGCGCCAGCAGCTTGGGCCGGGATTATCTCAATGAGCAGTTCTTC
J: TRBJ1-1; D: -; size: -; V: TRBV19; CDR3: CASKGFAAFF; DNA: TGTGCCAGTAAGGGGTTTGCTGCTTTCTTT
J: TRBJ2-3; D: TRBD1; size: -; V: TRBV4-1; CDR3: CASSQEGGPTVQDTQYF; DNA: TGCGCCAGCAGCCAAGAAGGGGGCCCCACAGTCCAAGATACGCAGTATTTT
J: TRBJ2-5; D: TRBD1; size: -; V: TRBV18; CDR3: CASSHIPGQGGQETQYF; DNA: TGTGCCAGCTCACACATCCCGGGACAGGGGGGACAAGAGACCCAGTACTTC
J: TRBJ2-7; D: TRBD1; size: -; V: TRBV11-2; CDR3: CASRPGQGIPYEQYF; DNA: TGTGCCAGCAGGCCGGGACAGGGGATACCCTACGAGCAGTACTTC
J: TRBJ2-3; D: TRBD2; size: -; V: TRBV11-2; CDR3: CASSPGGLADTQYF; DNA: TGTGCCAGCAGCCCGGGGGGGCTAGCGGATACGCAGTATTTT
J: TRBJ2-2; D: -; size: -; V: TRBV4-2; CDR3: CASSPGLASPKELFF; DNA: TGTGCCAGCAGCCCCGGGCTAGCTTCCCCGAAGGAGCTGTTTTTT
J: TRBJ1-5; D: -; size: -; V: TRBV7-2; CDR3: CASSPAGGQPQHF; DNA: TGTGCCAGCAGTCCAGCGGGGGGTCAGCCCCAGCATTTT
J: TRBJ2-7; D: -; size: once; V: TRBV27; CDR3: CASTRYEQYF; DNA: TGTGCCAGCACCCGCTACGAGCAGTACTTC
J: TRBJ2-3; D: -; size: -; V: TRBV10-3; CDR3: CAISESVEDTQYF; DNA: TGTGCCATCAGTGAGTCGGTGGAGGATACGCAGTATTTT
J: TRBJ2-7; D: -; size: -; V: TRBV5-1; CDR3: CASRGDGEQYF; DNA: TGCGCCAGCAGGGGCGACGGCGAGCAGTACTTC
J: TRBJ2-7; D: TRBD2; size: -; V: TRBV25-1; CDR3: CASSEASGSYEQYF; DNA: TGTGCCAGCAGTGAGGCTAGCGGGAGCTACGAGCAGTACTTC
J: TRBJ1-6; D: -; size: -; V: TRBV4-2; CDR3: CASSQVRHRGINSPLHF; DNA: TGTGCCAGCAGCCAGGTTCGCCATAGGGGGATCAATTCACCCCTCCACTTT
J: TRBJ1-6; D: -; size: -; V: TRBV4-3; CDR3: CASSMGARDNSPLHF; DNA: TGCGCCAGCAGCATGGGGGCAAGAGATAATTCACCCCTCCACTTT
J: TRBJ2-1; D: -; size: -; V: TRBV25-1; CDR3: CASSEWRGDSEQFF; DNA: TGTGCCAGCAGTGAATGGAGGGGGGACAGTGAGCAGTTCTTC
J: TRBJ2-7; D: -; size: -; V: TRBV27; CDR3: CASSLNKGAYEQYF; DNA: TGTGCCAGCAGTTTAAATAAGGGGGCCTACGAGCAGTACTTC
J: TRBJ2-1; D: TRBD2; size: -; V: TRBV28; CDR3: CASITPGGPPNEQFF; DNA: TGTGCCAGCATCACCCCGGGGGGGCCACCCAATGAGCAGTTCTTC
J: TRBJ2-5; D: -; size: -; V: TRBV6-4; CDR3: CASSDSMGHIAETQYF; DNA: TGTGCCAGCAGTGACTCGATGGGACATATAGCGGAGACCCAGTACTTC
J: TRBJ1-6; D: -; size: -; V: TRBV30; CDR3: CAWSRSGSPLHF; DNA: TGTGCCTGGAGTAGGTCCGGGTCACCCCTCCACTTT
J: TRBJ1-4; D: -; size: few; V: TRBV5-6; CDR3: CASSEGVGTNEKLFF; DNA: TGTGCCAGCAGCGAGGGCGTTGGAACTAATGAAAAACTGTTTTTT
J: TRBJ2-1; D: TRBD1; size: -; V: TRBV2; CDR3: CASSPRDRNNNEQFF; DNA: TGTGCCAGCAGTCCTAGGGACAGGAACAACAATGAGCAGTTCTTC
J: TRBJ1-6; D: TRBD1; size: once; V: TRBV5-1; CDR3: CASSTQGNNSPLHF; DNA: TGCGCCAGCAGTACACAGGGGAATAATTCACCCCTCCACTTT
J: TRBJ2-3; D: -; size: -; V: TRBV19; CDR3: CASRTGKGRTDTQYF; DNA: TGTGCCAGTAGAACGGGGAAGGGGAGGACAGATACGCAGTATTTT
J: TRBJ2-5; D: -; size: -; V: TRBV7-8; CDR3: CASSLDGRGETQYF; DNA: TGTGCCAGCAGCTTAGATGGTCGGGGGGAGACCCAGTACTTC
J: TRBJ2-5; D: -; size: -; V: TRBV2; CDR3: CASTGSRGTQYF; DNA: TGTGCCAGCACGGGCTCTCGGGGGACCCAGTACTTC
J: TRBJ2-7; D: TRBD1; size: -; V: TRBV2; CDR3: CASSSGQGSYEQYF; DNA: TGTGCCAGCAGTTCTGGACAGGGATCCTACGAGCAGTACTTC
J: TRBJ2-1; D: -; size: once; V: TRBV7-7; CDR3: CASSTKGDVGEQFF; DNA: TGTGCTAGCAGCACAAAAGGGGATGTCGGTGAGCAGTTCTTC